The 27 T cell receptor beta chains given below trace back to one sample, sequenced in a study of T cells in localized non-small cell lung cancer. Clones were read by immunoSEQ multiplex PCR, and TCRdb kept only the in-frame ones, dropping some. The table records 1,600 or so clones, around a third of them present only once. The source material was normal lung tissue next to the tumor, sampled before any cancer treatment. These receptors all come from a woman aged 40 to 75 with stage I lung adenocarcinoma.

This clone is medium-sized by share. The chain uses TRBV11-3 and TRBJ2-1, with D uncertain. Trimming took off 4 bases at V and 8 bases at J, with 18 bases between the two ends. The germline gives CDR1 SGHNT, CDR2 YENEEA. This CDR3 spans 15 amino acids. The CDR3 is CASSSVGPTVYEQFF. The CDR3, as DNA: TGTGCCAGCAGCTCCGTGGGTCCGACGGTGTATGAGCAGTTCTTC.

The chain joins TRBV19 to TRBJ2-6; 8 positions match TRBD1. The CDR3 totals 16 residues. Trimming at V came to 6 bases and at J to 3 bases, leaving 7 bases not matched to a gene. The germline gives CDR1 LNHDA, CDR2 SQIVND (reference sequence). CDR3 sequence reads: CASRLQGAGGANVLTF. The CDR3 DNA is TGTGCCAGTAGACTTCAGGGGGCAGGTGGGGCCAACGTCCTGACTTTC.

The rearrangement links TRBV14 to TRBJ2-5, with D possibly matching TRBD1 (6 bases). V was clipped by 4 bases and J by 2 bases, with 11 bases between them. CDR3 length: 14 amino acids. Germline-derived CDR1 and CDR2 are SGHDN and FVKESK. The CDR3 DNA is TGTGCCAGCAGCCGCTCAAGGGGGCAAGAGACCCAGTACTTC. It yields the protein CASSRSRGQETQYF.

The table lists this clone with a few counts. The J gene is TRBJ2-1, the V gene TRBV12-5; the D is unclear. Germline V gene data show CDR1 as LGHNT and CDR2 as FRNRAP. With 4 bases removed from V and 7 bases from J, the gap between germline ends came to 8 bases. The CDR3 contains 12 residues. CDR3 sequence (DNA): TGTGCTAGTGGTTCGTTTGGGAATGAGCAGTTCTTC. This gives the protein CASGSFGNEQFF.

This clone counts as medium-sized. V and J are TRBV6-8 and TRBJ1-5; D is uncertain. Trimming cost V 7 bases and J 2 bases, with 15 bases left between them. CDR1 and CDR2 (germline): MNHGY, SAAAGT. CDR3 size: 15 residues. The CDR3 is CASISGPPGNQPQHF. The CDR3 nucleotides are TGTGCCAGCATCTCCGGACCCCCGGGCAATCAGCCCCAGCATTTT.

By sample share, this clone is medium-sized. The rearrangement links TRBV11-3 to TRBJ1-1; weak D call: TRBD1 (5 bases). V lost 5 bases to trimming and J lost 1 base, with 11 bases between them. The CDR3 spans 14 residues. The germline V gene has CDR1 SGHNT and CDR2 YENEEA. Here the CDR3 reads CASSPQGSNTEAFF. CDR3 in DNA: TGTGCCAGCAGCCCTCAGGGATCGAACACTGAAGCTTTCTTT.

This chain connects TRBV30 to TRBJ1-3; 7 positions agree with TRBD1. The CDR3 runs to 14 residues. V trimming: 8 bases; J trimming: 0 bases; junction bases outside the gene matches: 7. The germline CDR1 and CDR2 sequences are GTSNPN and SVGIG (reference sequence). DNA for the CDR3: TGTGCCGCCCGGACAGGCCGCTCTGGAAACACCATATATTTT. It encodes CAARTGRSGNTIYF.

This clone occurred a few times. The chain recombines TRBV1 with TRBJ2-7; TRBD2 is the table's D call, not checked against the DNA. TRBV1 corresponds to a pseudogene. The CDR3 spans 15 residues. The CDR3 loop reads CASSLRASGTYEQYF. DNA for the CDR3: TGCGCCAGCAGCCTCCGGGCTAGCGGAACCTACGAGCAGTACTTC.

The chain uses TRBV11-3 and TRBJ1-2; D not resolved. Between the trimmed V and J ends, which lost 5 bases and 3 bases, there was a span of 13 bases. Germline CDR1 SGHNT, CDR2 YENEEA. The CDR3 covers 14 residues. CDR3 region: CASSPREGDYGYTF. The CDR3 region has the DNA TGTGCCAGCAGCCCCCGAGAGGGAGACTATGGCTACACCTTC. The whole variable domain, filled in from reference TRBV11-3 and TRBJ1-2, reads EAGVVQSPRYKIIEKKQPVAFWCNPISGHNTLYWYLQNLGQGPELLIRYENEEAVDDSQLPKDRFSAERLKGVDSTLKIQPAELGDSAVYLCASSPREGDYGYTFGSGTRLTVV.

In DNA form, the CDR3 reads TGCGCCAGCAGCTTGGCCGGGACTAGCGGGACGGTAGAGACCCAGTACTTC. This gives the protein CASSLAGTSGTVETQYF. The chain is built from TRBV5-1 and TRBJ2-5, with 13 bases aligning to TRBD2. J gave up 4 bases and V 0 bases, and 6 bases lay outside the gene matches. Germline assignment: CDR1 SGHRS and CDR2 YFSETQ. This CDR3 comprises 17 residues. Using reference TRBV5-1 and TRBJ2-5 for the parts outside the CDR3, the full variable domain is KAGVTQTPRYLIKTRGQQVTLSCSPISGHRSVSWYQQTPGQGLQFLFEYFSETQRNKGNFPGRFSGRQFSNSRSEMNVSTLELGDSALYLCASSLAGTSGTVETQYFGPGTRLLVL.

The chain recombines TRBV18 with TRBJ1-1; D gene uncertain. Per the germline V gene, CDR1 is KGHSH and CDR2 is LQKENI. The CDR3 is 14 residues long. Trimming took off 3 bases at V and 1 base at J, with 9 bases between the two ends. CDR3 sequence: CASSPDWSNTEAFF. The CDR3, as DNA: TGTGCCAGCTCACCGGATTGGTCGAACACTGAAGCTTTCTTT.

The chain uses TRBV28 and TRBJ2-1, with 8 bases lining up with TRBD2. CDR3 length equals 14 residues. Germline loops: CDR1 MDHEN, CDR2 SYDVKM. J gave up 2 bases and V 7 bases, and 4 bases lay outside the gene matches. The DNA of the CDR3 is TGTGCCAGCACCTCGGGAGGGGCCTACAATGAGCAGTTCTTC. It encodes CASTSGGAYNEQFF.

The chain combines TRBV18 with TRBJ2-4; D not resolved. CDR3 length equals 15 residues. Germline V lookup: CDR1 KGHSH, CDR2 LQKENI. Trimming removed 6 bases at V and 0 bases at J, with 12 bases between. The CDR3 DNA sequence: TGTGCCAGCTCGGGTCAGTCCCCAGCCAAAAACATTCAGTACTTC. Protein sequence: CASSGQSPAKNIQYF.

The genes are TRBV19 and TRBJ1-2; D possibly corresponds to TRBD1 (5 bases). V was shortened by 4 bases and J by 4 bases, with 10 bases between the two germline ends. Germline CDR1 reads LNHDA; CDR2 reads SQIVND (reference sequence). The length of the CDR3 is 13 residues. CDR3 nucleotide sequence: TGTGCCAGTAGTACTTCGGGGACCTATGGCTACACCTTC. This gives the protein CASSTSGTYGYTF.

This clone is judged medium-sized. V gene TRBV11-3 combines with J gene TRBJ1-1; weak D call: TRBD1 (5 bases). The CDR3 consists of 15 residues. V shed 5 bases and J shed 0 bases, with 13 bases lying between them. Germline V lookup: CDR1 SGHNT, CDR2 YENEEA. The CDR3 is CASSEPGLLNTEAFF. The CDR3 coding sequence is TGTGCCAGCAGCGAACCGGGACTATTGAACACTGAAGCTTTCTTT.

This clone was seen once. V and J are TRBV5-1 and TRBJ2-2; either TRBD1 or TRBD2 may supply D (5 bases each). The V end lost 3 bases, the J end lost 4 bases, and 13 bases lay between the germline ends. Germline CDR1 SGHRS, CDR2 YFSETQ. This CDR3 has 15 residues. The CDR3 loop is CASSWGRQITGELFF. The CDR3 bases are TGCGCCAGCAGCTGGGGACGGCAAATCACCGGGGAGCTGTTTTTT.

Only a few counts were recorded for this clone. The genes are TRBV29-1 and TRBJ1-3; 8 positions agree with TRBD1. CDR1 is SQVTM and CDR2 is ANQGSEA in the germline V gene. CDR3 length: 12 amino acids. With V trimmed by 5 bases and J by 7 bases, 4 bases remained unmatched. This CDR3 is CSVMTGENTIYF. CDR3 DNA: TGCAGCGTTATGACAGGGGAGAACACCATATATTTT.

The gene calls are TRBV11-1 and TRBJ1-2, with D maybe TRBD1 (6 bases). CDR3 length equals 14 residues. The V gene lost 5 bases and the J gene lost 4 bases, with 14 bases spanning the gap. Looked up from germline, CDR1 is SGHAT and CDR2 is FQDESV (reference sequence). This CDR3 is CASSIPQGLYGYTF. CDR3 sequence (DNA): TGTGCCAGCAGCATCCCTCAGGGGCTCTATGGCTACACCTTC.

The chain recombines TRBV19 with TRBJ2-7, with 7 bases identical to TRBD2. The J segment lost 3 bases and the V segment lost 3 bases, leaving 2 bases of the junction unmatched. Looked up from germline, CDR1 is LNHDA and CDR2 is SQIVND (reference sequence). The CDR3 is 13 residues long. DNA for the CDR3: TGTGCCAGTAGTATGGCGGGAGACTACGAGCAGTACTTC. It translates to CASSMAGDYEQYF.

This clone was observed a few times. This chain uses TRBV2 with TRBJ1-1, with unresolved D. Trimming removed 6 bases at V and 7 bases at J, with 12 bases between. The CDR3 length is 12 residues. From germline, CDR1 is SNHLY and CDR2 FYNNEI. This CDR3 reads CASSLRMGEAFF. The DNA for the CDR3 is TGTGCCAGCAGCCTACGGATGGGTGAAGCTTTCTTT. The entire variable domain, with the rest obtained from reference TRBV2 and TRBJ1-1, is as follows: EPEVTQTPSHQVTQMGQEVILRCVPISNHLYFYWYRQILGQKVEFLVSFYNNEISEKSEIFDDQFSVERPDGSNFTLKIRSTKLEDSAMYFCASSLRMGEAFFGQGTRLTVV.

V is TRBV18 and J is TRBJ2-2; possibly TRBD1 for D (5 bases). Between the trimmed V and J ends, which lost 0 bases and 3 bases, there was a span of 11 bases. CDR1 and CDR2 (germline): KGHSH, LQKENI. CDR3 size: 16 residues. The CDR3 region has the DNA TGTGCCAGCTCACCACCTCTGGGGCTGGACACCGGGGAGCTGTTTTTT. It codes for CASSPPLGLDTGELFF.

This clone has just a few counts. The rearrangement links TRBV11-3 to TRBJ2-6, with 8 bases that match TRBD1. The J segment lost 0 bases and the V segment lost 8 bases, leaving 12 bases of the junction unmatched. CDR1 SGHNT and CDR2 YENEEA come from the germline V gene. This CDR3 contains 18 residues. The CDR3 protein is CASLRTGREFSGANVLTF. The CDR3 nucleotides are TGTGCCAGCTTGCGGACAGGGCGTGAGTTCTCTGGGGCCAACGTCCTGACTTTC.

The CDR3 bases are TGCGCCAGCAGAACTTCCGGGAGCAGTGGAGATACGCAGTATTTT. This encodes CASRTSGSSGDTQYF. The V gene is TRBV10-2, the J gene TRBJ2-3, with D possibly TRBD2 on 6 matching bases. The V and J ends lost 6 bases and 5 bases respectively, with 18 bases between them. The CDR3 is 15 amino acids. Germline V CDR1 and CDR2: WSHSY, SAAADI.

The J gene is TRBJ2-2, the V gene TRBV5-1; possible D gene TRBD2, 6 bases. The CDR3 has 15 amino acids. Germline-derived CDR1 and CDR2 are SGHRS and YFSETQ. V was pared by 3 bases and J by 6 bases, with 15 bases between. The CDR3 loop reads CASSSGTFSAGELFF. The CDR3 nucleotides are TGCGCCAGCAGCTCAGGGACTTTCTCAGCCGGGGAGCTGTTTTTT.

This clone was detected a few times. This chain links TRBV6-8 with TRBJ2-7; tentatively, D is TRBD1 or TRBD2 (6 bases each). Trimming stripped 8 bases from V and 3 bases from J, with 20 bases between. From germline, CDR1 is MNHGY and CDR2 SAAAGT. The CDR3 extends over 15 amino acids. The CDR3, as DNA: TGTGCCAGCCAAGGAGGGGGGACATCGCTCTACGAGCAGTACTTC. As protein: CASQGGGTSLYEQYF.

This clone is medium-sized. CDR3 in DNA: TGTGCCAACCGTGATGTGAATCGTAACTATGGCTACACCTTC. It encodes CANRDVNRNYGYTF. The chain recombines TRBV12-2 with TRBJ1-2. TRBV12-2 is listed as a pseudogene. The CDR3 contains 14 residues.

Sample share makes this clone medium-sized (0.01 to 0.1%). The chain recombines TRBV9 with TRBJ2-1; 9 bases are a match to TRBD2. Germline values: CDR1 SGDLS, CDR2 YYNGEE. This CDR3 has 16 residues. Unmatched junction bases numbered 7, after V lost 0 bases and J lost 6 bases. The CDR3 DNA is TGTGCCAGCAGCGTAGACGGCGGGAGGGCCGTCAATGAGCAGTTCTTC. Translating gives CASSVDGGRAVNEQFF.